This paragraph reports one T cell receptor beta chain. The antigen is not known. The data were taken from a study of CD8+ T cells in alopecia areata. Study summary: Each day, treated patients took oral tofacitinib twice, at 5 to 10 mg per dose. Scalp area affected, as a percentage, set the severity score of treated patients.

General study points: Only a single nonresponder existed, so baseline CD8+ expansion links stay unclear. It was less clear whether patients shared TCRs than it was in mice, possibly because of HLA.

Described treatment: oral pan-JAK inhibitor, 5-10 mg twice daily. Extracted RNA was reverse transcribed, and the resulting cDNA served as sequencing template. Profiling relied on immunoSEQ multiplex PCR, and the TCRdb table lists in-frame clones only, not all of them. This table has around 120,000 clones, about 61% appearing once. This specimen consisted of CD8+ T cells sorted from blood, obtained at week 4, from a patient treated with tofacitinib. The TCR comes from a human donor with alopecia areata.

As DNA, the CDR3 is TGTGCCAGCAGTTACGCTATAAACACTGAAGCTTTCTTT. This translates into CASSYAINTEAFF. The chain has TRBV27 and TRBJ1-1; D is undetermined. Germline V CDR1 and CDR2: MNHEY, SMNVEV (reference sequence). Trimming removed 4 bases from V and 2 bases from J, with 8 bases in between. The CDR3 has 13 amino acids.